A single sample gave rise to the 19 T cell receptor beta chains below, sequenced in a study of post-analysis software for immune sequencing data. Prepared TCR beta cDNA libraries contained unique molecular identifiers. One entry per CDR3 protein, called by TCRdb with MiXCR from the PCR reads. The table has hundreds of thousands of distinct CDR3 sequences, 44% seen once; the top ten hold more than 1.5%. The study, taken as a whole, reports: A handful of TRBV segments (TRBV5-6, TRBV5-1 and TRBV20-1 among them) occurred more frequently in patients than in controls.

For these receptors, no antigen is known. The sequencing sample was made of blood. The receptors were gathered from a girl aged 10-17 years with multiple sclerosis.

This clonotype was counted only a few times. V usage is TRBV12-3 or TRBV12-4 and J usage is TRBJ1-4, with D unclear. The CDR3 is 12 residues long. Trimming removed 6 bases at V and 7 bases at J, with 9 bases between. The CDR3, as DNA: TGTGCCAGCAGGGCGGTTGGTGAAAAACTGTTTTTT. Residues: CASRAVGEKLFF.

The chain couples TRBV5-1 to TRBJ2-5, with TRBD2 identical over 7 bases. This CDR3 is built from 15 residues. Germline CDR1 and CDR2: SGHRS and YFSETQ. Trimming at V came to 3 bases and at J to 4 bases, leaving 9 bases not matched to a gene. The CDR3 reads CASSSSGGEGETQYF. The CDR3 nucleotides read TGCGCCAGCAGCTCAAGTGGGGGGGAAGGAGAGACCCAGTACTTC.

In the case of this clonotype: One base away lies a much larger clone, so this may be a sequencing read error. The chain joins TRBV4-2 to TRBJ2-7, with 7 bases matching TRBD1. CDR3 length: 16 amino acids. V gave up 5 bases and J gave up 0 bases; unmatched junction bases: 10. CDR1 is LGHNA and CDR2 is YNFKEQ in the germline V gene. Here the CDR3 reads CASSKGLGQSSYEQYF. DNA of the CDR3: TGTGCCAGCAGCAAAGGGCTGGGACAGAGCTCCTACGAGCAGTACTTC.

The rearrangement uses TRBV20-1 and TRBJ2-5, with unresolved D. Trimming cost V 2 bases and J 5 bases, with 18 bases left between them. The CDR3 is 15 amino acids. Germline V gives CDR1 DFQATT, CDR2 SNEGSKA (reference sequence). The CDR3 sequence: CSARSWASDAETQYF. The CDR3 nucleotides are TGCAGTGCTAGATCTTGGGCATCCGATGCGGAGACCCAGTACTTC.

This clonotype has a handful of counts. The chain links TRBV4-1 to TRBJ2-3; possibly TRBD1 for D (6 bases). V lost 2 bases and J lost 0, with 12 bases in between. Germline V lookup: CDR1 MGHRA, CDR2 YSYEKL. CDR3 length: 16 residues. The CDR3 DNA reads as TGCGCCAGCAGCCAACCACAGGGTAGTAGCACAGATACGCAGTATTTT. Amino acid sequence: CASSQPQGSSTDTQYF.

V usage is TRBV10-1 and J usage is TRBJ2-7; the D gene is possibly TRBD2 (6 bases). Germline lookup yields CDR1 WNHNN and CDR2 SYGVQD (reference sequence). V lost 4 bases, J lost 3 bases, and 19 bases lay in between. The CDR3 runs 16 residues. CDR3 in DNA: TGCGCCAGCAGTGGATTCGGGCGGGACCCAGTCTACGAGCAGTACTTC. Protein: CASSGFGRDPVYEQYF.

This clonotype showed up just a few times. The genes are TRBV24-1 and TRBJ2-1, with TRBD1 matching 10 bases. The CDR3 loop spans 16 amino acids. V lost 3 bases and J lost 5; bases outside the gene matches: 6. The V gene's germline CDR1 is KGHDR and CDR2 SFDVKD. The CDR3 protein is CATSDLAGQGNNEQFF. The CDR3 bases are TGTGCCACCAGTGATCTGGCGGGACAGGGGAACAATGAGCAGTTCTTC.

V and J are TRBV7-3 and TRBJ2-3; 10 bases match TRBD2. Germline V gene data show CDR1 as SGHTA and CDR2 as FQGTGA. The CDR3 is made up of 15 amino acids. After removal of 4 bases from V and 7 bases from J, the junction contained 8 bases not matched to a gene. This chain's CDR3 is CASSSSSGGGYTQYF. The CDR3 bases are TGTGCCAGCAGCTCCTCAAGCGGGGGGGGCTATACGCAGTATTTT.

This clonotype was counted once. CDR3 sequence reads: CATAVLGRDTQYF. The DNA of the CDR3 is TGTGCCACCGCGGTCCTAGGGAGAGATACGCAGTATTTT. The V call is TRBV6-6, the J call TRBJ2-3, with D perhaps matching TRBD2 (5 bases). The CDR3 is made up of 13 amino acids. V lost 10 bases and J lost 5, with 16 bases in between. Germline-derived CDR1 and CDR2 are MNHNY and SVGAGI (reference sequence).

This clonotype has only a few counts. The chain uses TRBV12-3 or TRBV12-4 and TRBJ2-6; D is ambiguous. V gave up 5 bases and J gave up 0 bases, with 20 bases separating them. The CDR3 loop spans 19 amino acids. Written as DNA, the CDR3 is TGTGCCAGCAGTAGACACATAGGGCAGATACACTCTGGGGCCAACGTCCTGACTTTC. Amino acid sequence: CASSRHIGQIHSGANVLTF.

The V call is TRBV5-1, the J call TRBJ2-3, with D perhaps TRBD2 (7 bases). The V and J ends lost 7 bases and 2 bases respectively, with 14 bases between them. CDR3 length: 14 residues. The V gene's germline CDR1 is SGHRS and CDR2 YFSETQ. The CDR3 DNA is TGCGCCAGCTCGCCGGGGGGCCCCACAGATACGCAGTATTTT. This codes for CASSPGGPTDTQYF.

CDR3: CASSQPVLGRGTDTQYF. CDR3 nucleotide sequence: TGCGCCAGCAGCCAACCGGTTTTGGGGCGGGGCACAGATACGCAGTATTTT. The V gene is TRBV4-1, the J gene TRBJ2-3; TRBD1 or TRBD2 may be the D gene (5 bases each). V lost 2 bases and J 1 base, leaving 16 bases between the germline ends. Looked up from germline, CDR1 is MGHRA and CDR2 is YSYEKL. This CDR3 comprises 17 residues.

V and J are TRBV10-3 and TRBJ2-1; TRBD2 agrees at 12 bases. CDR3 length: 18 amino acids. Germline V gene sequence: CDR1 ENHRY, CDR2 SYGVKD. Unmatched junction bases numbered 5, after V lost 1 base and J lost 1 base. CDR3 sequence (DNA): TGTGCCATCAGTGAGTGGGGACTAGCGGGTCAATCCTACAATGAGCAGTTCTTC. Its protein is CAISEWGLAGQSYNEQFF.

The CDR3: CASSLGATGDYRRKSEQYF. CDR3 in DNA: TGTGCCAGCAGCTTAGGGGCTACAGGCGATTACAGAAGGAAGTCCGAGCAGTACTTC. V usage is TRBV7-9 and J usage is TRBJ2-4, with D possibly TRBD1 on 5 matching bases. The end of the DNA fits TRBJ2-7 better, so the J call may be wrong. This CDR3 is 19 amino acids long. Germline V gene lookup returns CDR1 SEHNR and CDR2 FQNEAQ (reference sequence).

The genes are TRBV29-1 and TRBJ2-7; either TRBD1 or TRBD2 may fit D (5 bases each). Germline V lookup: CDR1 SQVTM, CDR2 ANQGSEA. The V and J ends lost 6 bases and 0 bases respectively, with 9 bases between them. This CDR3 is built from 12 residues. The CDR3 sequence: CSVRDGSYEQYF. CDR3 DNA: TGCAGCGTCCGGGACGGCTCCTACGAGCAGTACTTC.

This clonotype was detected a few times. The rearrangement joins TRBV12-3 or TRBV12-4 to TRBJ2-7; 8 positions agree with TRBD2. CDR3 size: 13 residues. Trimming at V came to 5 bases and at J to 7 bases, leaving 7 bases not matched to a gene. CDR3 DNA sequence: TGTGCCAGCAGTGGGACTAGGGGAATAGAGCAGTACTTC. It translates to CASSGTRGIEQYF.

The chain has TRBV13 and TRBJ2-7; D is possibly TRBD1 or TRBD2 (5 bases each). The CDR3 covers 15 residues. Between the trimmed V and J ends, which lost 6 bases and 0 bases, there was a span of 15 bases. Germline loops: CDR1 PRHDT, CDR2 FYEKMQ (reference sequence). The CDR3 nucleotides are TGTGCCAGCAGAATCGGGACGGCGAGCTCCTACGAGCAGTACTTC. It specifies CASRIGTASSYEQYF.

This clonotype was counted once. The chain is built from TRBV14 and TRBJ1-2; D perhaps matches TRBD1 (5 bases). The germline V and J ends were trimmed by 8 bases and 7 bases, with 17 bases remaining between them. CDR3 length equals 13 residues. Germline CDR1 reads SGHDN; CDR2 reads FVKESK. CDR3 sequence: CASSLDGGTGYTF. The CDR3 DNA reads as TGTGCCAGCTCCTTAGATGGGGGAACTGGCTACACCTTC.

Only a few counts were recorded for this clonotype. CDR3 sequence reads: CSALSGQTYGYTF. The CDR3 coding sequence is TGCAGTGCTCTCTCCGGACAGACCTATGGCTACACCTTC. V usage is TRBV20-1 and J usage is TRBJ1-2, with D perhaps matching TRBD1 (6 bases). The CDR3 consists of 13 residues. Trimming removed 5 bases at V and 4 bases at J, with 14 bases between. Germline CDR1 and CDR2: DFQATT and SNEGSKA (reference sequence).